This T cell receptor beta chain was obtained from a study of T cell repertoires in cytomegalovirus infection. Study-level background: It was the public TCR beta signatures that indicated both CMV infection and matching HLA type.

In regard to this clonotype: Its specificity is not known.

The study's findings and limits: The study found HLA-C-restricted CMV-specific TCR beta clonotypes dominating the ex vivo response.

TCRdb reprocessed the reads via MiXCR and lists one record per CDR3 protein. The sample yields more than 650,000 distinct CDR3 sequences, about 40% seen once. Trimming removed 2 bases at V and 5 bases at J, with 10 bases between. CDR1 and CDR2 from the germline V gene are MNHNY and SVGAGI (reference sequence). The CDR3 is 13 residues long. Specimen: PBMCs. The clonotype originates from a human donor in good health (CMV status not recorded). Some clones in this sample may be carry-over from other donors' samples. The V call is TRBV6-6, the J call TRBJ2-7, with TRBD2 as a possible D gene (6 bases). This CDR3 is CASSYRGFDEQYF. DNA of the CDR3: TGTGCCAGCAGTTACCGGGGGTTCGACGAGCAGTACTTC.